These T cell receptor beta chains were read from a single sample in a study of blood T cell repertoires in COVID-19. Libraries were prepared by immunoSEQ multiplex PCR; TCRdb keeps only in-frame clonotypes and omits some of them. The data contain roughly 220,000 clones, around 80% of them seen just once; the ten biggest clones take up more than 4.5%. The sample comprised peripheral blood. Source of these receptors: a woman aged 55-70 years who had recovered from COVID-19. Both conserved end residues are part of each CDR3. The D gene is left open where the match is weak. For some rows the clone size is stated as once, few or many, or as a class when expanded; others skip it.

TRBV7-3	15	TRBJ2-3	TRBD1	-	TGTGCCAGCAGCTTGGCAGGGGGAAGCACAGATACGCAGTATTTT	CASSLAGGSTDTQYF
TRBV7-8	17	TRBJ2-3	-	-	TGTGCCAGCAGCCCCTTGAGTGGCAGGGGAGGCACAGATACGCAGTATTTT	CASSPLSGRGGTDTQYF
TRBV3-1/TRBV3-2	15	TRBJ2-5	TRBD1	-	TGTGCCAGCAGCCCTCGGGACAGGGGGCTGGAGACCCAGTACTTC	CASSPRDRGLETQYF
TRBV5-1	15	TRBJ1-4	TRBD1	-	TGCGCCAGCAGCCGGGGGACAGGGGAGAATGAAAAACTGTTTTTT	CASSRGTGENEKLFF
TRBV7-9	15	TRBJ2-2	TRBD2	few	TGTGCCAGCAGCTTAAGCGGGGGTTGGACCGGGGAGCTGTTTTTT	CASSLSGGWTGELFF
TRBV5-3	14	TRBJ1-5	-	few	TGTGCCAGAAGCTTGAGAGGGTGGGATCAGCCCCAGCATTTT	CARSLRGWDQPQHF
TRBV5-6	15	TRBJ2-5	-	-	TGTGCCAGCAGCTTGTTGGGCCAGGGTCAAGAGACCCAGTACTTC	CASSLLGQGQETQYF
TRBV10-3	15	TRBJ2-1	TRBD2	-	TGTGCCACACAGACTAGCGGGATCTCCTACAATGAGCAGTTCTTC	CATQTSGISYNEQFF
TRBV5-1	15	TRBJ2-7	-	-	TGCGCCAGCAGCTTGGAGTCAGGTTCTCCCTACGAGCAGTACTTC	CASSLESGSPYEQYF
TRBV6-5	15	TRBJ2-7	TRBD1	-	TGTGCCAGCAGTCCCGGACAGGGGCTGGTCTACGAGCAGTACTTC	CASSPGQGLVYEQYF
TRBV27	14	TRBJ2-7	TRBD1	-	TGTGCCAGCAGGTCCGGGACAGGGGCCTGGGAGCAGTACTTC	CASRSGTGAWEQYF
TRBV9	14	TRBJ1-1	-	-	TGTGCCAGCAGCGTAGCTCAGGTGAACACTGAAGCTTTCTTT	CASSVAQVNTEAFF
TRBV30	14	TRBJ1-6	-	-	TGTGCCTGGAGTGTACGAGGGTTGGATTCACCCCTCCACTTT	CAWSVRGLDSPLHF
TRBV4-3	13	TRBJ2-1	-	-	TGCGCCAGCAGCCAAGACTCGGGAAATGAGCAGTTCTTC	CASSQDSGNEQFF
TRBV6-4	13	TRBJ1-1	-	many	TGTGCCAGCAGTGTCTTGGCGAACACTGAAGCTTTCTTT	CASSVLANTEAFF
TRBV3-1/TRBV3-2	16	TRBJ2-7	-	few	TGTGCCAGCAGCCTTTCATCCGGGTCTTACCCCTACGAGCAGTACTTC	CASSLSSGSYPYEQYF
TRBV18	15	TRBJ1-1	TRBD1	few	TGTGCCAGCTCACTCCAAACAGGGGGCCGTACCGAAGCTTTCTTT	CASSLQTGGRTEAFF
TRBV3-1/TRBV3-2	15	TRBJ2-7	TRBD2	-	TGTGCCAGCAGCCCCTTGGCGGGGGGGAGCTACGAGCAGTACTTC	CASSPLAGGSYEQYF
TRBV18	14	TRBJ2-7	-	-	TGTGCCAGCTCAGAACTAGTGAGGGTCGACGAGCAGTACTTC	CASSELVRVDEQYF
TRBV29-1	13	TRBJ2-7	-	-	TGCAGCGTTGGACAGGATAACTCCTACGAGCAGTACTTC	CSVGQDNSYEQYF
TRBV5-6	13	TRBJ1-3	-	-	TGTGCCAGCAGCTTGCCCGCTGGAAACACCATATATTTT	CASSLPAGNTIYF
TRBV7-9	16	TRBJ1-1	TRBD1	once	TGTGCCAGCAGCCAGGGACAGGAATTCAACTTCGGTGAAGCTTTCTTT	CASSQGQEFNFGEAFF
TRBV5-1	13	TRBJ1-2	-	-	TGCGCCAGCAGCTTAAGACAGGAGTATGGCTACACCTTC	CASSLRQEYGYTF
TRBV16	14	TRBJ1-1	-	-	TGTGCCAGCAGCCAACTTCGGGGGGTTACTGAAGCTTTCTTT	CASSQLRGVTEAFF
TRBV10-3	13	TRBJ2-7	TRBD1	few	TGTGCCATCAATCCGGGACAGGCCTACGAGCAGTACTTC	CAINPGQAYEQYF
TRBV7-8	19	TRBJ2-5	-	-	TGTGCCAGCAGCTTAAGGGACAGGCTTAAGCGGGGACCTGAAGAGACCCAGTACTTC	CASSLRDRLKRGPEETQYF
TRBV6-6	14	TRBJ2-5	-	few	TGTGCCAGCAGTTCCTTCAAAGCGGGAGAGACCCAGTACTTC	CASSSFKAGETQYF
TRBV7-9	15	TRBJ2-1	-	once	TGTGCCAGCAGCTTAGGGTCCGCGGGACCCGATGAGCAGTTCTTC	CASSLGSAGPDEQFF
TRBV25-1	15	TRBJ2-7	TRBD1	-	TGTGCCAGCAGTGAAACCGGGACAGGGATTTACGAGCAGTACTTC	CASSETGTGIYEQYF
TRBV5-4	14	TRBJ2-7	TRBD1	-	TGTGCCAGCAGCTTGGGGACAGGGCCCTACGAGCAGTACTTC	CASSLGTGPYEQYF
TRBV3-1/TRBV3-2	13	TRBJ1-2	-	-	TGTGCCAGCAGCCAACCCGACAGGATTGGCTACACCTTC	CASSQPDRIGYTF